The entry below gives a single T cell receptor beta chain sequence along with its context. Its matching antigen is unknown. Germline trimming cut 5 bases from V and 5 bases from J; bases unmatched to any gene: 8. From germline, CDR1 is SGHVS and CDR2 FNYEAQ. This CDR3 has 16 amino acids. This sample is part of a study of cytomegalovirus exposure and HLA in healthy donors. Overall study results and limits: The study recorded fewer than 200 TCR beta chains that were cytomegalovirus-associated. High sensitivity and specificity were reportedly achieved when the classifier diagnosed cytomegalovirus status.

Profiling relied on immunoSEQ multiplex PCR, and the TCRdb table lists in-frame clones only, not all of them. The data contain 160,000 or so clones, around 90% of them singletons. The source material was PBMCs. This TCR came from a man aged 18 to 29 in good health and CMV-seronegative. The chain joins TRBV7-6 to TRBJ2-5; TRBD2 matches 13 bases. The CDR3 loop reads CASSQGGLAGWETQYF. The CDR3 coding sequence is TGTGCCAGCAGCCAGGGGGGACTAGCGGGGTGGGAGACCCAGTACTTC.